This T cell receptor beta chain is from a study of Graves' ophthalmopathy and Graves' hyperthyroidism. Researchers turned away patients with other autoimmune diseases, uncontrolled infections, pregnancy or lactation. Amplification targeted the TCR beta CDR3 regions, with RNA transcripts as the source material. The first-round RT-PCR employed HTBI primers together with the Qiagen OneStep RT-PCR kit. A multiplex PCR was then performed as the second round. A single record per CDR3 protein comes from TCRdb applying MiXCR to the multiplex PCR reads. The profile shows hundreds of thousands of distinct CDR3 sequences, around 45% of them singletons. CDR1 and CDR2 (germline): KGHDR, SFDVKD. V was clipped by 4 bases and J by 3 bases; unmatched bases: 8. The length of the CDR3 is 16 residues. Whole-study results and caveats: Ophthalmopathy progression was predicted by the model at less than 71% sensitivity and approximately 72% specificity. Blood samples also showed most expanded thyroid clonotypes exceeding 0.001 frequency.

This clonotype was found a few times. Antigen specificity is unknown. This sequence originates from an adult man with Graves' ophthalmopathy. The sample was peripheral blood. This rearrangement joins TRBV24-1 to TRBJ2-5, with 9 bases lining up with TRBD1. CDR3 residues: CATSETGQGNKETQYF. In DNA form, the CDR3 reads TGTGCCACCAGTGAGACAGGACAGGGGAATAAAGAGACCCAGTACTTC.